These 24 T cell receptor beta chains were all obtained from the same sample, sequenced in a study of cytomegalovirus exposure and HLA in healthy donors. PCR involved 60 Vbeta and 13 Jbeta primers. The method was immunoSEQ multiplex PCR; TCRdb's version includes in-frame clones alone and lacks a portion of them. The profile shows 150,000 to 200,000 clones, 75% to 85% of them singletons. Sequenced input: PBMCs. Receptors originate from a young woman in good health and CMV-seronegative.

The chain recombines TRBV10-3 with TRBJ2-7; 7 positions match TRBD2. The CDR3 contains 14 residues. The trim removed 7 bases at V and 7 bases at J, leaving 13 bases unmatched. CDR1 and CDR2 (germline): ENHRY, SYGVKD. Here the CDR3 DNA reads TGTGCCATCACCAACGCCCCGGGAGGAGAAGAGCAGTACTTC. Its protein is CAITNAPGGEEQYF.

This clone was picked up a small number of times. The chain is built from TRBV19 and TRBJ2-7, with 8 bases that match TRBD2. The V and J ends lost 5 bases and 0 bases, in that order; junction bases with no gene match: 6. This CDR3 is 15 amino acids long. CDR1 is LNHDA, CDR2 SQIVND, per germline (reference sequence). CDR3 sequence reads: CASSDSGTSSYEQYF. The DNA for the CDR3 is TGTGCCAGTAGTGATTCCGGGACTAGCTCCTACGAGCAGTACTTC.

V and J are TRBV25-1 and TRBJ1-1, with unresolved D. V was shortened by 1 base and J by 1 base, with 13 bases between the two germline ends. The germline V gene encodes CDR1 MGHDK and CDR2 SYGVNS. CDR3 size: 16 residues. The CDR3 loop reads CASSELGGQRNTEAFF. The CDR3 DNA is TGTGCCAGCAGTGAATTGGGTGGGCAAAGGAACACTGAAGCTTTCTTT.

The chain carries TRBV19 and TRBJ2-7, with 9 bases that match TRBD1. This CDR3 comprises 16 residues. V was pared by 0 bases and J by 2 bases, with 5 bases of the junction left unmatched. Looked up from germline, CDR1 is LNHDA and CDR2 is SQIVND (reference sequence). The CDR3 region is CASSIDRDRETYEQYF. CDR3 coding DNA: TGTGCCAGTAGTATAGACCGGGACAGGGAAACCTACGAGCAGTACTTC.

V gene TRBV9 combines with J gene TRBJ2-2; weak D call: TRBD2 (6 bases). Germline CDR1 and CDR2: SGDLS and YYNGEE. This CDR3 comprises 19 residues. With 4 bases removed from V and 2 bases from J, the gap between germline ends came to 24 bases. The CDR3 DNA is TGTGCCAGCAGCACCCACGGGGGTGCCCAGGGTGGAAACACCGGGGAGCTGTTTTTT. Translated: CASSTHGGAQGGNTGELFF.

This clone has just a few counts. This specimen includes other DNA sequences encoding the same CDR3. DNA of the CDR3: TGTGCCAGCAGTTTAGCGGGAGGAACCTACAATGAGCAGTTCTTC. This translates into CASSLAGGTYNEQFF. The chain has TRBV27 and TRBJ2-1, with 8 bases matching TRBD2. Germline values: CDR1 MNHEY, CDR2 SMNVEV (reference sequence). Trimming took 2 bases from V and 2 from J; bases not matched to a gene: 2. The CDR3 extends over 15 amino acids.

This clone was seen only once. The chain couples TRBV9 to TRBJ2-1; 11 bases are shared with TRBD1. V lost 3 bases and J lost 7; bases outside the gene matches: 3. Per the germline V gene, CDR1 is SGDLS and CDR2 is YYNGEE. The CDR3 runs to 14 residues. The CDR3 here is CASSAGTGGNEQFF. The CDR3 coding sequence is TGTGCCAGCAGCGCAGGGACAGGGGGGAATGAGCAGTTCTTC.

The chain combines TRBV5-6 with TRBJ2-3, with 13 nucleotides matching TRBD2. J gave up 4 bases and V 4 bases, and 6 bases lay outside the gene matches. Germline CDR1 reads SGHDT; CDR2 reads YYEEEE. This CDR3 has 16 residues. The CDR3 reads CASSPGTSGKADTQYF. The DNA of the CDR3 is TGTGCCAGCAGCCCTGGGACTAGCGGGAAGGCAGATACGCAGTATTTT.

This clone has more than one count but fewer than ten. The V and J genes are TRBV4-3 and TRBJ2-7; D not certain. CDR1 and CDR2 from the germline V gene are LGHNA and YSLEER. The V and J ends lost 0 bases and 2 bases respectively, with 11 bases between them. The CDR3 covers 15 residues. The chain's CDR3 is CASSQEMNFPYEQYF. The CDR3 coding sequence is TGCGCCAGCAGCCAAGAAATGAACTTCCCCTACGAGCAGTACTTC.

This chain connects TRBV5-5 to TRBJ2-7, with a weak D call TRBD2 (6 bases). The ends were cut back, 3 bases at V and 7 bases at J, with 17 bases in the middle. Germline V gene data show CDR1 as SGHKS and CDR2 as YYEKEE (reference sequence). This CDR3 is 14 amino acids long. CDR3 in amino acids: CASSSGTPLGEQYF. The CDR3 region has the DNA TGTGCCAGCAGCTCCGGGACTCCGTTGGGAGAGCAGTACTTC.

This chain links TRBV6-5 with TRBJ1-6; D unclear. CDR1 MNHEY and CDR2 SVGAGI come from the germline V gene. The V and J ends lost 5 bases and 8 bases respectively, with 10 bases between them. The CDR3 totals 13 residues. Written as DNA, the CDR3 is TGTGCCAGCAGTCGAACACAAGATTCACCCCTCCACTTT. Its translation is CASSRTQDSPLHF.

J is TRBJ2-1 and V is TRBV6-1; a possible D gene is TRBD1 (7 bases). The V end lost 2 bases, the J end lost 2 bases, and 22 bases lay between the germline ends. The CDR3 totals 19 residues. CDR1 is MNHNS, CDR2 SASEGT, per germline. This CDR3 is CASSEINAGGTETYNEQFF. DNA of the CDR3: TGTGCCAGCAGTGAAATAAATGCAGGGGGGACTGAGACCTACAATGAGCAGTTCTTC.

The V gene is TRBV6-6, the J gene TRBJ1-2, with 8 bases lining up with TRBD1. Trimming took 10 bases from V and 4 from J; bases not matched to a gene: 8. This CDR3 is 13 amino acids long. Germline CDR1 MNHNY, CDR2 SVGAGI (reference sequence). CDR3 DNA sequence: TGTGCCACAGGACAGGGAGGGTTCTATGGCTACACCTTC. Its translation is CATGQGGFYGYTF.

The rearrangement uses TRBV10-3 and TRBJ2-7; 10 positions agree with TRBD2. Germline-derived CDR1 and CDR2 are ENHRY and SYGVKD. Trimming removed 4 bases from V and 2 bases from J; junction bases left unmatched: 5. The CDR3 loop spans 15 amino acids. The CDR3 is CAISAGTSETYEQYF. CDR3 coding DNA: TGTGCCATCAGTGCCGGGACTAGCGAGACCTACGAGCAGTACTTC.

The sample holds one count of this clone. V and J are TRBV6-5 and TRBJ2-7, with TRBD1 identical over 10 bases. Germline lookup yields CDR1 MNHEY and CDR2 SVGAGI. V lost 6 bases, J lost 6 bases, and 11 bases stayed unmatched. The CDR3 is 15 amino acids. The CDR3 spells CASSSTGGPLREQYF. CDR3 DNA: TGTGCCAGCAGCTCGACAGGGGGCCCCCTACGCGAGCAGTACTTC.

The V gene is TRBV5-1, the J gene TRBJ2-2; D might be TRBD2 (6 bases). V was shortened by 4 bases and J by 1 base, with 17 bases between the two germline ends. The V gene's germline CDR1 is SGHRS and CDR2 YFSETQ. This CDR3 region has 17 residues. The CDR3 protein is CASSPFRDSWNTGELFF. The DNA of the CDR3 is TGCGCCAGCAGCCCTTTCCGGGACTCCTGGAACACCGGGGAGCTGTTTTTT.

The chain uses TRBV14 and TRBJ1-3; 7 nucleotides match TRBD1. Germline V gene sequence: CDR1 SGHDN, CDR2 FVKESK. This CDR3 has 15 amino acids. Trimming removed 2 bases from V and 7 bases from J; junction bases left unmatched: 8. CDR3 coding DNA: TGTGCCAGCAGCCAACGACAGGGAGTTGCGAACACCATATATTTT. This sequence encodes CASSQRQGVANTIYF.

The DNA of the CDR3 is TGTGCCAGCAGGCAAACCGGACAGCATAATGAAAAACTGTTTTTT. This codes for CASRQTGQHNEKLFF. This chain links TRBV7-2 with TRBJ1-4, with a weak D call TRBD1 (6 bases). The V gene lost 6 bases and the J gene lost 4 bases, with 15 bases spanning the gap. The CDR3 loop spans 15 amino acids. Germline assignment: CDR1 SGHTA and CDR2 FQGNSA.

The chain recombines TRBV9 with TRBJ2-3, with D perhaps TRBD2 (5 bases). The CDR3 sequence is 16 residues long. Between the trimmed V and J ends, which lost 0 bases and 0 bases, there was a span of 11 bases. Germline V gives CDR1 SGDLS, CDR2 YYNGEE. The CDR3 bases are TGTGCCAGCAGCGTAGATCCTGGGAGCAGCACAGATACGCAGTATTTT. Translated, it gives CASSVDPGSSTDTQYF. Combining the CDR3 with reference TRBV9 and TRBJ2-3 gives the whole variable domain DSGVTQTPKHLITATGQRVTLRCSPRSGDLSVYWYQQSLDQGLQFLIQYYNGEERAKGNILERFSAQQFPDLHSELNLSSLELGDSALYFCASSVDPGSSTDTQYFGPGTRLTVL.

The V gene is TRBV10-3, the J gene TRBJ2-7, with 11 bases matching TRBD2. The length of the CDR3 is 15 residues. V trimming: 8 bases; J trimming: 3 bases; junction bases outside the gene matches: 9. Germline CDR1 is ENHRY and CDR2 is SYGVKD. Written as DNA, the CDR3 is TGTGCCATCGGGAAGGGACTAGCGGCTGTCTACGAGCAGTACTTC. Translating it yields CAIGKGLAAVYEQYF.

The chain employs TRBV28 and TRBJ1-5, with 8 bases that match TRBD1. Germline-derived CDR1 and CDR2 are MDHEN and SYDVKM. This CDR3 region has 14 residues. The ends lost 8 bases at V and 4 bases at J; junction bases unmatched: 7. CDR3 amino acids: CASQWTGLNQPQHF. CDR3 nucleotides: TGTGCCAGCCAGTGGACAGGGCTTAATCAGCCCCAGCATTTT.

V is TRBV7-2 and J is TRBJ1-2; no reliable D call. Trimming took off 1 base at V and 0 bases at J, with 21 bases between the two ends. The CDR3 covers 19 residues. Germline assignment: CDR1 SGHTA and CDR2 FQGNSA. The DNA of the CDR3 is TGTGCCAGCAGCTTAGTATCGGCCGGGAGCCTACTTACTAACTATGGCTACACCTTC. Its protein is CASSLVSAGSLLTNYGYTF.

V and J are TRBV28 and TRBJ2-7; the D gene is possibly TRBD1 (5 bases). Germline V lookup: CDR1 MDHEN, CDR2 SYDVKM. V shed 5 bases and J shed 7 bases, with 18 bases lying between them. CDR3 length: 14 amino acids. CDR3 in DNA: TGTGCCAGCAGTCGACAGCAATCATCCAGAGAGCAGTACTTC. Translating it yields CASSRQQSSREQYF.

This clone has just one count. The chain links TRBV6-5 to TRBJ1-1, with no clear D. Trimming pared 4 bases from V and 11 bases from J, leaving 14 bases between. Per germline, CDR1 MNHEY and CDR2 SVGAGI. This CDR3 is built from 12 residues. CDR3 DNA sequence: TGTGCCAGCAGTTCGCCAGGCTCGGGGGCTTTCTTT. It codes for CASSSPGSGAFF.